This TCR beta chain is from a study of blood T cells in healthy people across ages (dated by TCRdb to 2013 to 2016). Background for the entire study: In model experiments, template switching captured roughly one uniquely barcoded TCR beta cDNA molecule for every two T cells. The study measured age-related changes in TCR beta repertoire diversity using deep sequencing normalized with unique cDNA molecular identifiers. The donors were divided into four age groups: young (average around 17 years), middle-aged (around 37), aged (approximately 59) and long-lived (82). To avoid experimental bias, donors of different ages were randomly spread across the sequencing lanes. For two donors (one aged 18 to 29 and one aged 80 or older), the study analyzed two additional independent replicas of 1 million unique cDNA reads from the same blood draw. Study-wide conclusions, independent of this receptor: Because profiling used bulk unsorted PBMCs, naive and antigen-experienced compartments could not be compared conclusively. The percentage of naive T cells measured by flow cytometry correlated strongly with observed TCR beta diversity. Estimates of total diversity from one million sequenced T cells were regarded as lower bounds and underestimates. Observed TCR beta diversity per million T cells fell roughly linearly with age, and a significant reduction was already apparent by age about 38. Because the CMV infection status of the donors was unknown, age-related changes in expanded clonotypes may potentially have been confounded. Compared with the aged group, the long-lived group had more naive CD4+ T cells, fewer expanded clones and increased TCR diversity, suggesting age selection.

This clonotype was counted ten times or more. Its antigen remains unidentified. No qualities accompany the bases; no much larger clone lies one base away. Systemically healthy Caucasian individuals from Russia, some 40 in total and aged 6 to 90 years, were included as donors. Each donor gave 8 to 10 milliliters of peripheral blood, drawn into EDTA-treated Vacutainer tubes. Ficoll-Paque density-gradient centrifugation was used to isolate PBMCs, with at least 7 million per sample. Total RNA was extracted from PBMCs with Trizol reagent, with at least 6 micrograms obtained per sample. For every donor, flow cytometry on a PBMC aliquot measured the percentage of naive CD45RAhigh/CD27high T cells. Receptors were amplified or captured by 5' RACE. TCRdb records Illumina HiSeq 2500 as the sequencer. A second PCR of roughly 7 to 11 cycles was run with a J-beta primer mix and a sample-barcoded 5' primer. A unique molecular identifier was introduced onto each TCR beta cDNA molecule by a template-switch 5' adaptor carrying 12 random nucleotides. Each sample yielded at least 3 million CDR3-containing paired-end reads. All of the RNA was converted into first-strand cDNA using the Mint cDNA synthesis kit, with a TRBC-specific oligonucleotide serving as the primer. Following uracil-DNA glycosylase treatment, a first 18-cycle PCR with universal primers M1SS and BC2_uni_R was performed on all cDNA. From the authors' description of their analysis: For normalization, 1 million high-quality reads, each with a distinct molecular identifier, were randomly selected from each sample. Reads with shared molecular identifiers were discarded instead of being binned into consensus sequences. MiTCR, with a Q25 quality threshold and the strictest error-elimination algorithm, was used for CDR3 identification, clonotype clustering and error correction. A nonparametric unseen species model using Euler transformation provided a lower-bound estimate of total TCR beta diversity. Through fastp at Q25 and MiXCR, TCRdb rebuilt clones from the public reads, retaining in-frame beta chains. CDR3 protein duplicates are merged, each entry listing the most common genes and DNA. The V and J calls were determined by TCRdb, not by the authors. This sample comprises 700,000 to 950,000 distinct CDR3 sequences, about 42% of them detected only once. About 20% of the sample is held by the ten biggest clonotypes.

From cysteine to phenylalanine, the CDR3 is 17 amino acids long. The sequence is cut down to CDR3 DNA, 51 bases in frame from base 1. Per the germline V gene (reference sequence), DFQATT is the CDR1 and SNEGSKA is the CDR2. V loses 4 bases at its end and J loses 5 bases; junction bases beyond the gene matches: 12. Sequencing was done on a sample of blood. This receptor was taken from a woman in her sixties in good health. The chain is encoded by TRBV20-1 joined to TRBJ2-7, with 15 bases aligning to TRBD2. CDR3 protein: CSAIVPGLAGGNHEQYF. The DNA sequence is TGCAGTGCTATTGTACCGGGACTAGCGGGGGGTAACCACGAGCAGTACTTC.